This T cell receptor (beta chain) emerged from a study of T cell changes during pregnancy in multiple sclerosis. Clones were read by immunoSEQ multiplex PCR, and TCRdb kept only the in-frame ones, dropping some. Among tens of thousands of clones listed, roughly 91% were seen once. The CDR3 consists of 15 residues. Trimming removed 0 bases at V and 3 bases at J, with 13 bases between. Per the germline V gene, CDR1 is SGHDT and CDR2 is YYEEEE. The source was CD8+ T cells from peripheral blood mononuclear cells, collected before pregnancy. This chain uses TRBV5-6 with TRBJ2-7; D is perhaps TRBD1 (5 bases). The source is a female donor with multiple sclerosis, enrolled in a pregnancy study. The CDR3 reads CASSLADREFYEQYF. The CDR3 nucleotides read TGTGCCAGCAGCTTGGCTGACAGAGAATTCTACGAGCAGTACTTC.